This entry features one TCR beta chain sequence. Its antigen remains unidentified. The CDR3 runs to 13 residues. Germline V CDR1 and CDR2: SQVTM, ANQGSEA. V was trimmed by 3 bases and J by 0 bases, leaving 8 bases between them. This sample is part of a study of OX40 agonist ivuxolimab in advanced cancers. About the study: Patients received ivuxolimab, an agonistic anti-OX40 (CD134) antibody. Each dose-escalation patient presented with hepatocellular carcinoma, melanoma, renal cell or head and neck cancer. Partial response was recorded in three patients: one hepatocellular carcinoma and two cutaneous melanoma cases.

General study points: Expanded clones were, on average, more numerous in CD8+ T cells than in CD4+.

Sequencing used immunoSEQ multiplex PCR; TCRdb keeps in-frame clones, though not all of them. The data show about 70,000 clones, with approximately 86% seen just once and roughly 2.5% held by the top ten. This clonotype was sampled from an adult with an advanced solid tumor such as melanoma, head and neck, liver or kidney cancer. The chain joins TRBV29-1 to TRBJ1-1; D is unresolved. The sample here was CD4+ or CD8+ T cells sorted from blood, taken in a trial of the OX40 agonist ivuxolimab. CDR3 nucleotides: TGCAGCGTTGAGGTCGGCCTGAACACTGAAGCTTTCTTT. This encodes CSVEVGLNTEAFF.